This T cell receptor (beta chain) derives from a study of T cell changes during pregnancy in multiple sclerosis. V gave up 8 bases and J gave up 0 bases; unmatched junction bases: 3. Germline CDR1 is LGHNA and CDR2 is YSLEER. The CDR3 length is 15 residues. Sequencing was performed with immunoSEQ multiplex PCR; in TCRdb, only in-frame clones are kept and a portion is missing. Among around 25,000 clones listed, about nine tenths were seen once. This TCR came from a female donor in good health, enrolled as a control in a pregnancy study. This chain uses TRBV4-3 with TRBJ2-6; 8 nucleotides match TRBD1. Sequencing was performed on CD8+ T cells from peripheral blood mononuclear cells, taken in the first trimester of pregnancy. DNA of the CDR3: TGCGCCAGCGGGGACAGGACCTCTGGGGCCAACGTCCTGACTTTC. This codes for CASGDRTSGANVLTF.